Listed below are T cell receptor beta chains from one sample, sequenced in a study of blood T cell repertoires in COVID-19. Sequencing used immunoSEQ multiplex PCR; TCRdb keeps in-frame clones, though not all of them. The repertoire has roughly 150,000 clones, 82% of them found once; the top ten carry 18%. Input material: PBMCs or T cells enriched from blood (not recorded which). These receptors were collected from a man aged 55 to 69 who had recovered from COVID-19. The CDR3 runs from the conserved cysteine through the conserved F or W. D genes are given only for firm matches. Clone size appears in some rows only: once, few, many, or a class for an expanded clone.

clone_size	v_call	d_call	j_call	cdr3_aa	cdr3_nt
NA	TRBV6-1	TRBD1	TRBJ2-7	CASSETGASLEQYF	TGTGCCAGCAGTGAAACAGGGGCTAGTCTCGAGCAGTACTTC
NA	TRBV9	NA	TRBJ2-3	CASSVKAFTDTQYF	TGTGCCAGCAGCGTAAAAGCTTTCACAGATACGCAGTATTTT
NA	TRBV30	TRBD2	TRBJ2-3	CACRLAGTDTQYF	TGTGCCTGCAGACTAGCGGGCACAGATACGCAGTATTTT
NA	TRBV5-1	NA	TRBJ2-3	CASSEITAITSTDTQYF	TGCGCCAGCAGCGAAATCACAGCCATAACTAGCACAGATACGCAGTATTTT
NA	TRBV2	NA	TRBJ2-5	CASSLIQGRETQYF	TGTGCCAGCTCGTTAATACAGGGGAGGGAGACCCAGTACTTC
NA	TRBV29-1	TRBD2	TRBJ2-1	CSVATSGSYNEQFF	TGCAGCGTTGCGACTAGCGGATCCTACAATGAGCAGTTCTTC
NA	TRBV10-3	TRBD1	TRBJ2-2	CAISESRTGTNTGELFF	TGTGCCATCAGTGAGTCGCGGACAGGAACGAACACCGGGGAGCTGTTTTTT
NA	TRBV7-3	TRBD2	TRBJ2-3	CATSGGDRADTQYF	TGTGCCACCTCCGGGGGGGATAGAGCAGATACGCAGTATTTT
NA	TRBV15	NA	TRBJ2-1	CATSRRGGATYNEQFF	TGTGCCACCAGCAGGAGGGGGGGGGCAACCTACAATGAGCAGTTCTTC
NA	TRBV23-1	NA	TRBJ1-5	CASSRRGLVVVMQPQHF	TGCGCCAGCAGCCGTCGGGGGTTGGTGGTCGTCATGCAGCCCCAGCATTTT
NA	TRBV5-5	TRBD1	TRBJ2-7	CASSEAGTGLYEQYF	TGTGCCAGCAGCGAGGCCGGGACAGGGCTCTACGAGCAGTACTTC
NA	TRBV18	NA	TRBJ1-6	CASSVGPTANSPLHF	TGTGCCAGCTCAGTGGGGCCGACGGCTAATTCACCCCTCCACTTT
NA	TRBV7-6	TRBD1	TRBJ2-7	CASSPGTGVEQYF	TGTGCCAGCAGCCCCGGGACAGGGGTTGAGCAGTACTTC
NA	TRBV9	TRBD2	TRBJ2-1	CASSVGLAGDGEQFF	TGTGCCAGCAGCGTAGGTCTAGCGGGAGACGGTGAGCAGTTCTTC
NA	TRBV5-4	NA	TRBJ1-6	CASSLDASSYNSPLHF	TGTGCCAGCAGCTTGGATGCGAGCTCCTATAATTCACCCCTCCACTTT
NA	TRBV6-4	TRBD2	TRBJ2-1	CASSDSGTSGSNEQFF	TGTGCCAGCAGTGACTCCGGGACTAGCGGGAGCAATGAGCAGTTCTTC
NA	TRBV29-1	NA	TRBJ2-2	CSVETYRDTGELFF	TGCAGCGTTGAAACCTACAGGGATACCGGGGAGCTGTTTTTT
NA	TRBV19	TRBD2	TRBJ2-4	CASSIVLAGGPENIQYF	TGTGCCAGTAGTATTGTTCTAGCGGGAGGGCCTGAAAACATTCAGTACTTC
few	TRBV2	NA	TRBJ1-2	CASRRGKGYGYTF	TGTGCCAGCAGGCGGGGGAAGGGCTATGGCTACACCTTC
many	TRBV4-2	TRBD2	TRBJ2-2	CASSPPGLTTGELFF	TGTGCCAGCAGCCCTCCGGGACTAACAACCGGGGAGCTGTTTTTT
NA	TRBV5-1	TRBD1	TRBJ2-5	CASSWEHDRGPAQETQYF	TGCGCCAGCAGCTGGGAACACGACAGGGGCCCGGCACAAGAGACCCAGTACTTC
NA	TRBV4-2	TRBD2	TRBJ2-1	CASSQDRSDGLAGYYNEQFF	TGTGCCAGCAGCCAAGATAGGAGTGATGGACTAGCGGGATACTACAATGAGCAGTTCTTC
NA	TRBV5-1	TRBD1	TRBJ2-7	CASSVTGTDYEQYF	TGCGCCAGCAGCGTAACCGGGACAGACTACGAGCAGTACTTC
NA	TRBV7-3	NA	TRBJ1-2	CASSPGGAGHYGYTF	TGTGCCAGCAGCCCTGGGGGGGCTGGGCACTATGGCTACACCTTC
NA	TRBV10-3	NA	TRBJ2-3	CAIGAGSSTDTQYF	TGTGCCATCGGGGCAGGGTCGAGCACAGATACGCAGTATTTT
NA	TRBV20-1	TRBD2	TRBJ2-5	CSASSLRGTSGNQETQYF	TGCAGTGCTAGTTCGTTGAGGGGTACTAGCGGTAACCAAGAGACCCAGTACTTC
NA	TRBV28	TRBD1	TRBJ2-7	CASVTGESGYEQYF	TGTGCCAGCGTTACAGGGGAGTCGGGCTACGAGCAGTACTTC
NA	TRBV15	TRBD1	TRBJ1-2	CATSRGHQGAGYGYTF	TGTGCCACCAGCAGGGGCCATCAGGGGGCCGGCTATGGCTACACCTTC
NA	TRBV9	TRBD1	TRBJ1-2	CASSAGQGSTYGYTF	TGTGCCAGCAGCGCCGGACAGGGGTCGACCTATGGCTACACCTTC
NA	TRBV27	NA	TRBJ1-5	CASRQRGSQPQHF	TGTGCCAGCAGGCAACGGGGGTCGCAGCCCCAGCATTTT
NA	TRBV19	TRBD1	TRBJ1-1	CASSNGRGVKTEAFF	TGTGCCAGTAGTAACGGCAGGGGGGTAAAAACTGAAGCTTTCTTT
once	TRBV28	TRBD1	TRBJ2-7	CASSPTGQGSYEQYF	TGTGCCAGCAGTCCTACGGGACAGGGCTCCTACGAGCAGTACTTC
NA	TRBV29-1	NA	TRBJ1-1	CSVQGATEAFF	TGCAGCGTTCAAGGGGCCACTGAAGCTTTCTTT
NA	TRBV5-1	NA	TRBJ1-5	CASSFRGDQPQHF	TGCGCCAGCAGCTTCCGGGGAGATCAGCCCCAGCATTTT
once	TRBV19	TRBD2	TRBJ2-1	CASSITRSGLGIYNEQFF	TGTGCCAGTAGTATAACCCGGTCGGGACTAGGTATCTACAATGAGCAGTTCTTC
NA	TRBV2	NA	TRBJ1-1	CASSEFLYSTEAFF	TGTGCCAGCAGTGAATTTCTTTACAGCACTGAAGCTTTCTTT
NA	TRBV4-1	NA	TRBJ1-2	CASSQDRSGGFNGYTF	TGCGCCAGCAGCCAAGATCGGAGTGGAGGGTTCAATGGCTACACCTTC
NA	TRBV7-3	NA	TRBJ2-1	CASSPKRDYNEQFF	TGTGCCAGCAGCCCTAAGAGGGACTACAATGAGCAGTTCTTC
NA	TRBV5-1	NA	TRBJ2-2	CASSLGFGGSGELFF	TGCGCCAGCAGCTTGGGTTTCGGGGGAAGCGGGGAGCTGTTTTTT
NA	TRBV5-1	NA	TRBJ1-6	CASNQGTLLSYNSPLHF	TGCGCCAGCAACCAAGGGACACTCCTCTCCTATAATTCACCCCTCCACTTT
NA	TRBV15	TRBD1	TRBJ2-7	CATSRELQGAVYEQYF	TGTGCCACCAGCAGAGAATTACAGGGGGCCGTTTACGAGCAGTACTTC
NA	TRBV5-6	NA	TRBJ2-7	CASSPSYGPVEQYF	TGTGCCAGCAGCCCCTCGTACGGTCCGGTCGAGCAGTACTTC
NA	TRBV6-1	NA	TRBJ1-1	CASSGHRTRVLGGHTEAFF	TGTGCCAGCAGTGGCCACCGCACTAGGGTTCTGGGCGGGCACACTGAAGCTTTCTTT
NA	TRBV7-9	NA	TRBJ1-2	CASSLAAGDRGYTF	TGTGCCAGCAGCCTAGCCGCGGGGGACCGTGGCTACACCTTC
NA	TRBV29-1	TRBD1	TRBJ2-2	CSARDSPSNTGELFF	TGCAGCGCACGGGACAGCCCGTCGAACACCGGGGAGCTGTTTTTT
NA	TRBV28	NA	TRBJ2-3	CALHGGDSTDTQYF	TGTGCCCTCCACGGTGGTGATAGCACAGATACGCAGTATTTT
NA	TRBV29-1	NA	TRBJ2-2	CSARTYRDGELFF	TGCAGCGCTAGAACTTACAGGGACGGGGAGCTGTTTTTT
NA	TRBV11-2	NA	TRBJ2-7	CASSSGLTAYEQYF	TGTGCCAGCAGCTCAGGTCTGACAGCCTACGAGCAGTACTTC
NA	TRBV10-3	NA	TRBJ2-7	CASPPGSHGLAYEQYF	TGTGCCTCCCCACCGGGATCACATGGGCTGGCCTACGAGCAGTACTTC
NA	TRBV7-2	NA	TRBJ1-1	CASTAAGGGNTEAFF	TGTGCCAGCACTGCGGCGGGGGGAGGGAACACTGAAGCTTTCTTT
NA	TRBV19	TRBD1	TRBJ1-2	CASSGQGRLSGYTF	TGTGCCAGTAGTGGACAGGGGCGGTTATCGGGCTACACCTTC
NA	TRBV7-2	NA	TRBJ2-2	CASSSDRPNTGELFF	TGTGCCAGCAGCTCAGACAGGCCGAACACCGGGGAGCTGTTTTTT
NA	TRBV7-2	NA	TRBJ2-1	CASSLLGGAYNEQFF	TGTGCCAGCAGCCTACTCGGCGGGGCCTACAATGAGCAGTTCTTC
NA	TRBV3-1/TRBV3-2	TRBD1	TRBJ1-2	CASSQNDRGPGYTF	TGTGCCAGCAGCCAGAACGACAGGGGGCCTGGCTACACCTTC
NA	TRBV12-5	TRBD1	TRBJ1-2	CASGLPGGYYGYTF	TGTGCTAGTGGTCTCCCAGGGGGTTACTATGGCTACACCTTC
NA	TRBV19	NA	TRBJ2-1	CASSIAERAGEQFF	TGTGCCAGTAGTATCGCTGAGAGGGCCGGTGAGCAGTTCTTC
few	TRBV7-3	TRBD1	TRBJ2-2	CASSRTGTGDTGELFF	TGTGCCAGCAGCCGAACCGGGACAGGAGACACCGGGGAGCTGTTTTTT
NA	TRBV18	TRBD1	TRBJ1-3	CASSSTGHSGNTIYF	TGTGCCAGCTCATCGACAGGGCACTCTGGAAACACCATATATTTT
once	TRBV7-3	TRBD2	TRBJ2-3	CASSRGRGVTAKTTDTQYF	TGTGCCAGCAGCCGGGGCCGGGGGGTGACAGCAAAGACGACAGATACGCAGTATTTT